Listed below are T cell receptor beta chains from one sample, sequenced in a study of T cell repertoires in cytomegalovirus infection. Each CDR3 protein is one row after TCRdb ran MiXCR on the reads. Here the sample spans 140,000 to 150,000 distinct CDR3 sequences, 30% to 40% being singletons. What these receptors recognize is not known. This specimen consisted of CD8+ T cells from cultured PBMCs, obtained from culture after CMV antigen stimulation. These receptors came from a human donor in good health (CMV status not recorded). Some clones in this sample may be carry-over from other donors' samples. CDR3s leave out the opening cysteine and the closing phenylalanine or tryptophan.

j_call v_call cdr3_aa
TRBJ2-1 TRBV7-2 ASSLVGTSGVFYNEQF
TRBJ2-2 TRBV7-6 ASSLTDSNTGELF
TRBJ1-1 TRBV18 ASSPPLQRMNTEAF
TRBJ2-5 TRBV7-9 ASSTTREKKETQY
TRBJ1-1 TRBV5-4 ASSPDRGPNTEAF
TRBJ2-3 TRBV15 ATSGQVADTQY
TRBJ2-5 TRBV6-1 ASSEMWTSGAQTQY
TRBJ1-6 TRBV19 ASSGKKSSYNSPLH
TRBJ1-5 TRBV20-1 SARDSLGSNQPQH
TRBJ1-6 TRBV5-3 ASSFENSPLH
TRBJ2-5 TRBV27 ASSLQRLAGGQETQY
TRBJ2-7 TRBV2 ASSVVGGGKARTRDEQY
TRBJ2-5 TRBV27 ASSWTSGGETQY
TRBJ2-3 TRBV7-9 ASSPTATDTQY
TRBJ2-7 TRBV10-3 AISEGGGVTYEQY
TRBJ2-7 TRBV12-3/TRBV12-4 ASSTTGSYEQY
TRBJ2-3 TRBV7-9 ASSLALGLRRADTQY
TRBJ1-2 TRBV4-1 ASSQDRLTGYT
TRBJ2-1 TRBV24-1 ATSDLPLDEQF
TRBJ2-1 TRBV6-2/TRBV6-3 ASTPVGGGSNEQF
TRBJ1-1 TRBV7-8 ASSLGAANTEAF
TRBJ2-3 TRBV7-8 ASSLGQTDTQY
TRBJ1-5 TRBV20-1 SASPLNHQPQH
TRBJ1-1 TRBV7-6 ASSLGYEGTEAF
TRBJ2-7 TRBV6-8 ASSYSLAGGFYEQY
TRBJ2-7 TRBV27 ASSLSRVGEQY
TRBJ1-2 TRBV7-9 ASSLTGGVTYGYT
TRBJ2-7 TRBV11-2 ASSPLNREQY
TRBJ2-5 TRBV4-1 ASSQTWGEETQY